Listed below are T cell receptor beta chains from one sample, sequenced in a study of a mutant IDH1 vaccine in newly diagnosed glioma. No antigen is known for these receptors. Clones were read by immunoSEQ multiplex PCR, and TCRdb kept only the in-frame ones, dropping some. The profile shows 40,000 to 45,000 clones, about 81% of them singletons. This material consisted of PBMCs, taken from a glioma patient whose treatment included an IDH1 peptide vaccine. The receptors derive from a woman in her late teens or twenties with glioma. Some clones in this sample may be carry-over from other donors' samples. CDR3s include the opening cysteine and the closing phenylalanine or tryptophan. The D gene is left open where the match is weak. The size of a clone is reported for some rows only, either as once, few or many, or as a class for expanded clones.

CASSSLPGTRYGYTF	TGCGCCAGCAGTTCTCTTCCCGGGACCCGCTATGGCTACACCTTC	.	.	TRBV4-3	TRBJ1-2
CASSLTQTGELFF	TGTGCCAGCAGCTTGACCCAAACCGGGGAGCTGTTTTTT	.	.	TRBV7-3	TRBJ2-2
CASSEEAQYFYGYTF	TGTGCCAGCAGCGAGGAGGCCCAATATTTTTATGGCTACACCTTC	.	.	TRBV7-9	TRBJ1-2
CASRPAGTTTYEQYF	TGTGCCAGCAGGCCCGCCGGGACAACGACCTACGAGCAGTACTTC	.	.	TRBV27	TRBJ2-7
CASSTRLAGADNEQFF	TGTGCCAGCAGCACCCGACTAGCGGGAGCCGACAATGAGCAGTTCTTC	TRBD2	.	TRBV7-9	TRBJ2-1
CASSPRSGGAPDTQYF	TGTGCCAGCAGCCCCCGGAGCGGGGGGGCTCCAGATACGCAGTATTTT	TRBD2	.	TRBV9	TRBJ2-3
CASSLDRSTDTQYF	TGCGCCAGCAGTTTGGACAGGAGCACAGATACGCAGTATTTT	TRBD1	.	TRBV5-1	TRBJ2-3
CASGSGLGLAGGDTQYF	TGTGCTAGTGGTTCGGGTTTGGGACTAGCGGGGGGGGATACGCAGTATTTT	TRBD2	.	TRBV12-5	TRBJ2-3
CASSEFAGASNTGELFF	TGTGCCAGCAGTGAATTTGCGGGGGCTAGTAACACCGGGGAGCTGTTTTTT	.	.	TRBV6-1	TRBJ2-2
CASSLGQGPYEQYF	TGCGCCAGCAGCTTGGGTCAGGGTCCCTACGAGCAGTACTTC	.	.	TRBV5-1	TRBJ2-7
CASSDRVLGYTF	TGTGCCAGCAGCGACAGGGTTCTAGGCTACACCTTC	.	.	TRBV9	TRBJ1-2
CASMVGAPNEKLFF	TGTGCCAGCATGGTGGGGGCGCCGAATGAAAAACTGTTTTTT	.	.	TRBV6-6	TRBJ1-4
CASSEWTSGGETQYF	TGTGCCAGCAGTGAATGGACTAGCGGGGGGGAGACCCAGTACTTC	TRBD2	once	TRBV6-1	TRBJ2-5
CASSLGPRADTEAFF	TGCGCCAGCAGCTTGGGGCCCAGGGCAGACACTGAAGCTTTCTTT	.	few	TRBV5-1	TRBJ1-1
CASSLEGAGENQPQHF	TGCGCCAGCAGCTTGGAGGGGGCAGGGGAAAATCAGCCCCAGCATTTT	TRBD1	.	TRBV5-1	TRBJ1-5
CAWSVQLGTEAFF	TGTGCCTGGAGTGTACAGTTGGGAACTGAAGCTTTCTTT	.	few	TRBV30	TRBJ1-1
CASSLAGNGYEQYF	TGTGCCAGCAGCCTCGCAGGGAACGGCTACGAGCAGTACTTC	.	.	TRBV11-3	TRBJ2-7
CASSSGTLTEAFF	TGTGCCAGCAGCTCCGGGACACTGACTGAAGCTTTCTTT	.	few	TRBV5-4	TRBJ1-1
CASRDRAREKLFF	TGTGCCAGCAGGGACAGGGCGAGGGAAAAACTGTTTTTT	TRBD1	.	TRBV13	TRBJ1-4
CASSQASGRANEQFF	TGTGCCAGCAGCCAGGCTAGCGGGAGGGCCAATGAGCAGTTCTTC	TRBD2	.	TRBV14	TRBJ2-1
CASRDQPQHF	TGCGCCAGCAGGGATCAGCCCCAGCATTTT	.	.	TRBV23-1	TRBJ1-5
CASSLGSHTTPGEQYF	TGCGCCAGCAGCTTAGGTAGCCACACAACTCCGGGGGAGCAGTACTTC	.	.	TRBV5-1	TRBJ2-7
CASSQASIGHGYTF	TGTGCCAGCAGCCAAGCTAGCATAGGCCATGGCTACACCTTC	.	.	TRBV14	TRBJ1-2
CASSLSGVRAEAFF	TGTGCCAGCAGTTTATCGGGTGTCAGAGCTGAAGCTTTCTTT	.	.	TRBV27	TRBJ1-1
CASSVPRGPYGYTF	TGTGCCAGCAGTGTCCCCAGGGGCCCGTATGGCTACACCTTC	.	.	TRBV6-4	TRBJ1-2
CASSQTSGAYEQYF	TGCGCCAGCAGCCAAACTAGCGGGGCCTACGAGCAGTACTTC	TRBD2	.	TRBV4-1	TRBJ2-7
CASSLGQGGYEQYF	TGTGCCAGCAGCTTAGGGCAGGGCGGCTACGAGCAGTACTTC	.	.	TRBV7-2	TRBJ2-7
CASSETSGFTGELFF	TGTGCCAGCAGCGAAACTAGCGGGTTCACCGGGGAGCTGTTTTTT	TRBD2	few	TRBV9	TRBJ2-2
CASRVGQGAGNTIYF	TGTGCCAGTAGAGTGGGACAGGGAGCTGGAAACACCATATATTTT	TRBD1	.	TRBV19	TRBJ1-3
CASSITGVHDEQYF	TGTGCCAGTAGTATTACAGGGGTTCATGACGAGCAGTACTTC	TRBD1	.	TRBV19	TRBJ2-7
CASSPAGGYGEKLFF	TGTGCCAGCAGCCCCGCCGGGGGATATGGGGAAAAACTGTTTTTT	.	.	TRBV9	TRBJ1-4
CASSSPRTGWSYEQYF	TGCGCCAGCAGCTCGCCGCGGACAGGGTGGTCCTACGAGCAGTACTTC	TRBD1	.	TRBV5-1	TRBJ2-7
CAIRDRGLSGANVLTF	TGTGCCATCCGGGACAGGGGACTTTCTGGGGCCAACGTCCTGACTTTC	TRBD1	once	TRBV10-3	TRBJ2-6
CASSFSGQYSGANVLTF	TGCGCCAGCAGCTTCTCGGGACAGTACTCTGGGGCCAACGTCCTGACTTTC	TRBD1	.	TRBV5-1	TRBJ2-6